This passage covers 28 T cell receptor beta chains from one sample sequenced in a study of T cells expressing NK-cell markers. TCRdb reprocessed the 5' RACE reads and stores each CDR3 protein as one record, lacking DNA. The table gives roughly 110,000 distinct CDR3 sequences; the top ten clones make up around 20% of it. Sequenced input: blood T cells: a sorted CD56 or NKG2C T cell subset, CD4+ or CD8+ T cells, or bulk PBMC T cells (not recorded which). These receptors were obtained from a woman between 18 and 75 years old in good health.

The V and J genes are TRBV6-5 and TRBJ2-1; there is no DNA to check the TCRdb D call of TRBD2. Per the germline V gene, CDR1 is MNHEY and CDR2 is SVGAGI. The CDR3 is 14 residues long. This CDR3 reads CASSLAGGQSEQFF.

This chain connects TRBV4-3 to TRBJ2-5; TCRdb's assignment of TRBD2 cannot be checked, as there is no DNA. Germline V lookup: CDR1 LGHNA, CDR2 YSLEER. This CDR3 contains 16 residues. CDR3 in amino acids: CASSQDRRTSVETQYF.

Its frequency marks this clonotype as medium-sized. The CDR3 protein is CASSLTGTGDNEQFF. This chain joins TRBV18 and TRBJ2-1; the TRBD1 assignment by TCRdb is unverifiable without DNA. The germline V gene has CDR1 KGHSH and CDR2 LQKENI. The CDR3 runs to 15 residues.

The rearrangement joins TRBV24-1 to TRBJ2-2. Germline V CDR1 and CDR2: KGHDR, SFDVKD. CDR3 length equals 11 residues. The CDR3 spells CATSDFGELFF.

The chain employs TRBV9 and TRBJ1-1. Per the germline V gene, CDR1 is SGDLS and CDR2 is YYNGEE. The CDR3 is 15 residues long. CDR3 loop: CASSPGPSGDTEAFF.

CDR3 amino acids: CASSYSRAETQYF. The rearrangement joins TRBV6-5 to TRBJ2-5. This CDR3 is 13 amino acids long. Germline CDR1 is MNHEY and CDR2 is SVGAGI.

The J gene is TRBJ1-6, the V gene TRBV4-3. The CDR3 has 18 amino acids. Germline V gene lookup returns CDR1 LGHNA and CDR2 YSLEER. CDR3 protein: CASSQDRAPGSYNSPLHF.

This chain uses TRBV7-9 with TRBJ2-1; TCRdb reports TRBD1, a call that lacks DNA to check it against. Per germline, CDR1 SEHNR and CDR2 FQNEAQ (reference sequence). The CDR3 spans 16 residues. The CDR3 sequence: CASSHAGTQNYNEQFF.

The chain uses TRBV12-3 or TRBV12-4 and TRBJ1-1; TCRdb names TRBD1, which stays unverified in the absence of DNA. This CDR3 is built from 16 residues. CDR3 region: CASRSPGGQTNTEAFF.

This chain connects TRBV9 to TRBJ2-1. The CDR3 totals 12 residues. Germline CDR1 SGDLS, CDR2 YYNGEE. CDR3 loop: CASSVGNSEQFF.

The rearrangement joins TRBV6-2 or TRBV6-3 to TRBJ2-7; checking the TCRdb D call of TRBD2 is not possible without DNA. Germline CDR1 and CDR2: MNHEY and SVGEGT. The CDR3 contains 13 residues. The CDR3 sequence is CASSYVLGREQYF.

The rearrangement joins TRBV27 to TRBJ2-7. This CDR3 contains 12 residues. The germline V gene encodes CDR1 MNHEY and CDR2 SMNVEV (reference sequence). This CDR3 is CASSSRNYEQYF.

The gene calls are TRBV4-3 and TRBJ1-1. The germline gives CDR1 LGHNA, CDR2 YSLEER. CDR3 length equals 14 residues. The CDR3 here is CASSQDLGQGQAFF.

The chain uses TRBV6-5 and TRBJ2-3; no DNA is available, so the TRBD1 call from TCRdb remains unchecked. Germline CDR1 reads MNHEY; CDR2 reads SVGAGI. The CDR3 runs 17 residues. This CDR3 is CASSYVGEPFHLDTQYF.

This chain connects TRBV5-1 to TRBJ1-2. This CDR3 is built from 15 residues. Germline V lookup: CDR1 SGHRS, CDR2 YFSETQ. This chain's CDR3 is CASSPSVVEDYGYTF.

CDR3: CASSFFITGGWNTGELFF. The chain carries TRBV12-3 or TRBV12-4 and TRBJ2-2; there is no DNA to check the TCRdb D call of TRBD1. This CDR3 comprises 18 residues.

This chain joins TRBV11-2 and TRBJ2-1. From germline, CDR1 is SGHAT and CDR2 FQNNGV. The CDR3 totals 13 residues. This CDR3 is CASSLVRLNEQFF.

The V gene is TRBV4-2, the J gene TRBJ2-5. This CDR3 is built from 12 residues. Looked up from germline, CDR1 is LGHNA and CDR2 is YNFKEQ. The chain's CDR3 is CASSQTQGTQYF.

The gene calls are TRBV9 and TRBJ2-2; no DNA is available, so the TRBD2 call from TCRdb remains unchecked. CDR1 SGDLS and CDR2 YYNGEE come from the germline V gene. This CDR3 comprises 16 residues. CDR3 residues: CASSVGGGPKTGELFF.

This chain links TRBV3-1 with TRBJ2-7; TCRdb names TRBD1, which stays unverified in the absence of DNA. Germline V gives CDR1 LGHDT, CDR2 YNNKEL (reference sequence). The CDR3 spans 15 residues. This CDR3 is CASSATGTGSYEQYF.

The chain joins TRBV27 to TRBJ2-2; TCRdb calls TRBD1, which cannot be checked without DNA. CDR1 and CDR2 from the germline V gene are MNHEY and SMNVEV (reference sequence). The CDR3 is made up of 14 amino acids. The CDR3 spells CASSLGWGPGELFF.

The chain joins TRBV20-1 to TRBJ2-1; with no DNA, the TCRdb D assignment of TRBD1 cannot be verified. CDR3 size: 15 residues. Germline V gene data show CDR1 as DFQATT and CDR2 as SNEGSKA (reference sequence). The CDR3 region is CSARFWDRYYNEQFF.

The chain carries TRBV27 and TRBJ2-2; TCRdb returns TRBD2, unconfirmable since there is no DNA. The CDR3 length is 16 residues. Germline V CDR1 and CDR2: MNHEY, SMNVEV (reference sequence). This chain's CDR3 is CAASTLAGGPSGELFF.

The chain uses TRBV4-3 and TRBJ1-2; TCRdb gives TRBD1 as the D gene, but with no DNA this cannot be confirmed. The germline V gene has CDR1 LGHNA and CDR2 YSLEER. This CDR3 comprises 18 residues. The CDR3 here is CASSQGMTGEPLSPGYTF.

V usage is TRBV4-3 and J usage is TRBJ1-2; as DNA is missing, the TRBD1 call by TCRdb cannot be tested. The CDR3 is made up of 14 amino acids. Germline CDR1 and CDR2: LGHNA and YSLEER. The chain's CDR3 is CASSPATGGYGYTF.

This chain links TRBV6-5 with TRBJ1-1. Germline loops: CDR1 MNHEY, CDR2 SVGAGI. This CDR3 is 15 amino acids long. The CDR3 loop reads CASSYSHEMNTEAFF.

The chain is built from TRBV12-3 or TRBV12-4 and TRBJ1-4; the TRBD1 assignment by TCRdb is unverifiable without DNA. The CDR3 is 16 amino acids. The CDR3 sequence: CASSPVPGRSNEKLFF.

The chain links TRBV6-1 to TRBJ2-2. CDR1 is MNHNS, CDR2 SASEGT, per germline. The CDR3 is 13 amino acids. The chain's CDR3 is CASTEASTGELFF.